The entry below describes one T cell receptor (beta chain). The data derive from a study of blood T cell repertoires in COVID-19. Per the study methods: Reference gene primer amplification gave estimated nucleated cell counts. The data were produced by immunoSEQ multiplex PCR, yet TCRdb's version contains in-frame clones alone and is incomplete. That table is the source of V, J and clone size, and D and trimming were worked out from the DNA. The table has 140,000 or so clones, 65% to 85% seen once. Germline V CDR1 and CDR2: LGHDT, YNNKEL (reference sequence). Between the trimmed V and J ends, which lost 7 bases and 5 bases, there was a span of 20 bases. CDR3 size: 15 residues.

The clonotype was recovered from a woman aged 45-65 years with acute or convalescent COVID-19. The chain is built from TRBV3-1 (or the pseudogene TRBV3-2) and TRBJ2-5; weak D call: TRBD1 (6 bases). Sequenced input: peripheral blood. CDR3 sequence reads: CASNSLLGGAETQYF. The CDR3 nucleotides read TGTGCCAGCAACTCACTCTTAGGGGGAGCGGAGACCCAGTACTTC.